One sample yielded the 27 T cell receptor beta chains listed below, sequenced in a study of cytomegalovirus exposure and HLA in healthy donors. Vbeta (60) and Jbeta (13) primers were used in the PCR. Assay: immunoSEQ multiplex PCR; the TCRdb copy retains only in-frame clones and omits some. The top ten clones hold 0.6% to 0.7% of a sample with 170,000 or so clones, approximately 80% of them seen once. Sequencing was performed on PBMCs. The receptors shown here come from a boy aged 5-17 years in good health and CMV-seronegative.

The chain joins TRBV7-3 to TRBJ1-2; a weak D match, TRBD1 (6 bases). Germline CDR1 SGHTA, CDR2 FQGTGA. Trimming stripped 5 bases from V and 8 bases from J, with 24 bases between. The length of the CDR3 is 16 residues. DNA for the CDR3: TGTGCCAGCAGCGTCGACTTAGGGCGGGGGGCTATAGGCTACACCTTC. Residues: CASSVDLGRGAIGYTF.

This chain uses TRBV9 with TRBJ1-1; possible D gene TRBD1, 5 bases. This CDR3 has 15 amino acids. Between the trimmed V and J ends, which lost 0 bases and 0 bases, there was a span of 9 bases. Germline V gene sequence: CDR1 SGDLS, CDR2 YYNGEE. CDR3 sequence (DNA): TGTGCCAGCAGCGTAGCCCCGGGGGTGAACACTGAAGCTTTCTTT. It encodes CASSVAPGVNTEAFF.

The chain couples TRBV2 to TRBJ1-5; D is undetermined. Germline V gene lookup returns CDR1 SNHLY and CDR2 FYNNEI. The ends were cut back, 4 bases at V and 0 bases at J, with 10 bases in the middle. The CDR3 extends over 15 amino acids. Written as DNA, the CDR3 is TGTGCCAGCAGTGGGCAGCGATTTAGCAATCAGCCCCAGCATTTT. Translation: CASSGQRFSNQPQHF.

The gene calls are TRBV29-1 and TRBJ2-3, with TRBD2 matching over 7 bases. The CDR3 spans 14 residues. The V segment lost 3 bases and the J segment 0 bases; nucleotides outside the gene matches: 3. Germline V lookup: CDR1 SQVTM, CDR2 ANQGSEA. The CDR3 DNA follows: TGCAGCGTTGATAGCGGGCCTAGCACAGATACGCAGTATTTT. This codes for CSVDSGPSTDTQYF.

This rearrangement joins TRBV30 to TRBJ1-5, with D possibly matching TRBD1 (6 bases). Per germline, CDR1 GTSNPN and CDR2 SVGIG (reference sequence). There are 13 residues in the CDR3. V lost 5 bases and J 4 bases, leaving 12 bases between the germline ends. The CDR3 reads CAWEGGQNQPQHF. CDR3 in DNA: TGTGCCTGGGAGGGGGGGCAAAATCAGCCCCAGCATTTT.

The chain uses TRBV19 and TRBJ1-5, with 7 nucleotides matching TRBD1. This CDR3 is 14 amino acids long. Germline CDR1 and CDR2: LNHDA and SQIVND (reference sequence). The V gene end was trimmed by 6 bases and the J gene end by 7 bases; junction bases not matched to a gene: 9. The CDR3 here is CASSTQGDAQPQHF. CDR3 in DNA: TGTGCCAGTAGCACCCAGGGGGATGCGCAGCCCCAGCATTTT.

The V call is TRBV13, the J call TRBJ1-1; perhaps TRBD1 as D (6 bases). V lost 2 bases to trimming and J lost 1 base, with 14 bases between them. The CDR3 sequence is 16 residues long. From germline, CDR1 is PRHDT and CDR2 FYEKMQ (reference sequence). This chain's CDR3 is CASSLRPGQRNTEAFF. In nucleotides, the CDR3 is TGTGCCAGCAGCTTAAGACCGGGACAAAGGAACACTGAAGCTTTCTTT.

A single count supports this clone. The V and J genes are TRBV11-3 and TRBJ1-5, with a tentative D call TRBD1 (6 bases). Germline V CDR1 and CDR2: SGHNT, YENEEA. V was shortened by 9 bases and J by 5 bases, with 20 bases between the two germline ends. The CDR3 runs to 15 residues. This chain's CDR3 is CARGIIGGIDQPQHF. For the CDR3, the DNA is TGTGCCAGGGGAATAATAGGGGGAATCGATCAGCCCCAGCATTTT.

V is TRBV5-1 and J is TRBJ2-7; tentatively, D is TRBD1 (5 bases). The CDR3 spans 15 residues. Looked up from germline, CDR1 is SGHRS and CDR2 is YFSETQ. V lost 2 bases to trimming and J lost 4 bases, with 16 bases between them. The CDR3 sequence: CASSFQGQGLYEQYF. The CDR3 DNA sequence: TGCGCCAGCAGCTTCCAGGGCCAGGGCTTGTACGAGCAGTACTTC.

The CDR3 reads CASSQSSGNTEAFF. The CDR3 DNA follows: TGCGCCAGCAGCCAATCGAGCGGGAACACTGAAGCTTTCTTT. The V call is TRBV4-1, the J call TRBJ1-1; D gene uncertain. The CDR3 has 14 amino acids. Germline V lookup: CDR1 MGHRA, CDR2 YSYEKL. V shed 2 bases and J shed 1 base, with 8 bases lying between them.

This clone was detected a few times. This chain connects TRBV9 to TRBJ1-1, with TRBD1 as a possible D gene (5 bases). V lost 2 bases to trimming and J lost 1 base, with 9 bases between them. The CDR3 is 14 amino acids. CDR1 SGDLS and CDR2 YYNGEE come from the germline V gene. In DNA form, the CDR3 reads TGTGCCAGCAGCGTCGCGGGACGGAACACTGAAGCTTTCTTT. Translating gives CASSVAGRNTEAFF.

This clone was seen a few times. The chain recombines TRBV6-6 with TRBJ2-6, with D maybe TRBD1 (6 bases). Per germline, CDR1 MNHNY and CDR2 SVGAGI (reference sequence). Trimming stripped 0 bases from V and 0 bases from J, with 6 bases between. CDR3 length: 16 amino acids. The chain's CDR3 is CASSYSGGSGANVLTF. The CDR3 DNA follows: TGTGCCAGCAGTTACTCAGGGGGCTCTGGGGCCAACGTCCTGACTTTC.

This rearrangement joins TRBV11-3 to TRBJ2-7; D unresolved. V was pared by 5 bases and J by 3 bases, with 11 bases between. CDR3 length: 13 amino acids. Germline CDR1 is SGHNT and CDR2 is YENEEA. The chain's CDR3 is CASSHRSYYEQYF. CDR3 DNA sequence: TGTGCCAGCAGCCACCGGTCTTACTACGAGCAGTACTTC.

The chain couples TRBV18 to TRBJ1-2; possible D gene TRBD1, 6 bases. Trimming cost V 3 bases and J 6 bases, with 17 bases left between them. Per the germline V gene, CDR1 is KGHSH and CDR2 is LQKENI. The CDR3 contains 15 residues. CDR3 residues: CASSPMLEDRDGYTF. In DNA form, the CDR3 reads TGTGCCAGCTCACCGATGTTGGAGGACAGAGATGGCTACACCTTC.

The chain couples TRBV11-3 to TRBJ2-7; 10 bases are shared with TRBD1. The CDR3 has 15 residues. Trimming cost V 5 bases and J 5 bases; bases outside gene matches: 9. Per germline, CDR1 SGHNT and CDR2 YENEEA. The CDR3 reads CASSPRQGASHEQYF. The CDR3 DNA is TGTGCCAGCAGCCCGAGACAGGGGGCGTCCCACGAGCAGTACTTC.

V usage is TRBV6-1 and J usage is TRBJ1-4; D gene uncertain. Germline lookup yields CDR1 MNHNS and CDR2 SASEGT. V lost 0 bases, J lost 8 bases, and 10 bases lay in between. The CDR3 has 14 amino acids. The CDR3 reads CASSEADITEKLFF. For the CDR3, the DNA is TGTGCCAGCAGTGAAGCAGACATAACGGAAAAACTGTTTTTT.

The chain joins TRBV5-4 to TRBJ1-2; TRBD1 matches 8 bases. The CDR3 runs 16 residues. Germline CDR1 is SGHNT and CDR2 is YYREEE (reference sequence). After removal of 3 bases from V and 2 bases from J, the junction contained 9 bases not matched to a gene. CDR3 protein: CASSWDRPTKNYGYTF. The CDR3 region has the DNA TGTGCCAGCAGCTGGGACAGGCCCACCAAAAACTATGGCTACACCTTC.

The rearrangement uses TRBV10-3 and TRBJ1-5, with D unresolved. The CDR3 extends over 11 amino acids. With 11 bases removed from V and 7 bases from J, the gap between germline ends came to 12 bases. CDR1 ENHRY and CDR2 SYGVKD come from the germline V gene. CDR3 nucleotide sequence: TGTGCCGCGGGCGGGGAGCAGCCCCAGCATTTT. This codes for CAAGGEQPQHF.

The chain links TRBV11-2 to TRBJ2-7, with unresolved D. Germline V lookup: CDR1 SGHAT, CDR2 FQNNGV. The CDR3 sequence is 14 residues long. Trimming took off 5 bases at V and 3 bases at J, with 14 bases between the two ends. CDR3 bases: TGTGCCAGCAGCCCGCCGTCTGGGCACTACGAGCAGTACTTC. Its translation: CASSPPSGHYEQYF.

The chain uses TRBV11-2 and TRBJ2-3; 7 nucleotides line up with TRBD2. Germline V gene data show CDR1 as SGHAT and CDR2 as FQNNGV. CDR3 size: 16 residues. J was trimmed by 0 bases and V by 5 bases; bases with no gene match: 8. The CDR3 here is CASSHLLSGSTDTQYF. CDR3 nucleotide sequence: TGTGCCAGCAGCCATCTCCTTAGCGGGAGCACAGATACGCAGTATTTT.

The chain carries TRBV7-2 and TRBJ1-5, with D perhaps TRBD1 (6 bases). This CDR3 comprises 14 residues. V was clipped by 3 bases and J by 4 bases, with 10 bases between them. CDR1 SGHTA and CDR2 FQGNSA come from the germline V gene. The CDR3 sequence is CASSLDSPNQPQHF. The CDR3 DNA sequence: TGTGCCAGCAGCTTGGACAGCCCAAATCAGCCCCAGCATTTT.

This rearrangement joins TRBV7-9 to TRBJ2-1, with D perhaps matching TRBD2 (5 bases). The length of the CDR3 is 15 residues. The V and J ends lost 3 bases and 8 bases respectively, with 17 bases between them. CDR1 is SEHNR, CDR2 FQNEAQ, per germline (reference sequence). This CDR3 is CASSFDRDMRDEQFF. The CDR3 DNA sequence: TGTGCCAGCAGCTTTGATCGGGATATGAGGGATGAGCAGTTCTTC.

The rearrangement joins TRBV10-3 to TRBJ2-7; D gene unclear. With 6 bases removed from V and 3 bases from J, the gap between germline ends came to 6 bases. CDR3 length equals 11 residues. Germline CDR1 reads ENHRY; CDR2 reads SYGVKD. The CDR3 region is CAISASYEQYF. The CDR3 DNA reads TGTGCCATCAGCGCGAGCTACGAGCAGTACTTC.

This chain uses TRBV11-2 with TRBJ1-6; D not resolved. The CDR3 consists of 14 residues. Germline CDR1 is SGHAT and CDR2 is FQNNGV. V gave up 5 bases and J gave up 6 bases, with 11 bases separating them. The DNA of the CDR3 is TGTGCCAGCAGCCAAACGAGGAGTAATTCACCCCTCCACTTT. Translation gives CASSQTRSNSPLHF.

This chain links TRBV4-2 with TRBJ2-5; D not certain. V was clipped by 5 bases and J by 8 bases, with 18 bases between them. The CDR3 extends over 14 amino acids. Looked up from germline, CDR1 is LGHNA and CDR2 is YNFKEQ. CDR3 coding DNA: TGTGCCAGCAGCGTAGACCCAGGTCGTGTCACCCAGTACTTC. Amino acids: CASSVDPGRVTQYF.

This clone appeared a single time. The chain employs TRBV11-3 and TRBJ2-7; TRBD2 might be the D (7 bases). Per the germline V gene, CDR1 is SGHNT and CDR2 is YENEEA. V lost 6 bases and J lost 9, with 12 bases in between. The CDR3 length is 11 residues. In nucleotides, the CDR3 is TGTGCCAGCAGATACCGGGGGGCGCAGTACTTC. Translating it yields CASRYRGAQYF.

This CDR3 is CASSLPGQGEEGYTF. The CDR3 DNA reads as TGTGCCAGTAGTCTACCGGGACAGGGAGAGGAAGGCTACACCTTC. This sequence joins TRBV19 and TRBJ1-2; TRBD1 matches at 9 bases. V dropped 5 bases and J dropped 8; count of bases not matched to a gene: 12. CDR3 length: 15 residues. Germline values: CDR1 LNHDA, CDR2 SQIVND (reference sequence).